A single sample is the source of the 14 T cell receptor beta chains below, sequenced in a study of patients and donors after allogeneic stem cell transplantation. Each CDR3 protein gets one entry after TCRdb re-called the RT-PCR reads with MiXCR. The data show 920,000 or so distinct CDR3 sequences, over 15% seen once. The sample taken for sequencing was blood, either unsorted or a sorted T cell fraction (not recorded which). The source of these receptors is a human donor who was either an allogeneic HSCT recipient or a stem cell or donor lymphocyte infusion donor (not recorded which). It is not recorded whose cells these are; they may come from a transplant donor.

This clonotype has a handful of counts. This sequence joins TRBV5-1 and TRBJ2-4; D is unclear. The V gene lost 0 bases and the J gene lost 0 bases, with 10 bases spanning the gap. The CDR3 covers 16 residues. Germline CDR1 SGHRS, CDR2 YFSETQ. CDR3 nucleotides: TGCGCCAGCAGCTTGGATGGCCTTGGAGCCAAAAACATTCAGTACTTC. Translated, it gives CASSLDGLGAKNIQYF.

The chain has TRBV7-2 and TRBJ2-1, with D unclear. The CDR3 loop spans 14 amino acids. The V gene's germline CDR1 is SGHTA and CDR2 FQGNSA. The germline V and J ends were trimmed by 1 base and 9 bases, with 13 bases remaining between them. CDR3 in DNA: TGTGCCAGCAGCTTAGGAGGACGACCGAGTGAGCAGTTCTTC. This encodes CASSLGGRPSEQFF. Full variable domain (remainder filled in from reference TRBV7-2 and TRBJ2-1): GAGVSQSPSNKVTEKGKDVELRCDPISGHTALYWYRQSLGQGLEFLIYFQGNSAPDKSGLPSDRFSAERTGGSVSTLTIQRTQQEDSAVYLCASSLGGRPSEQFFGPGTRLTVL.

The chain is built from TRBV15 and TRBJ1-2; no definite D call. Per the germline V gene, CDR1 is LNHNV and CDR2 is YYDKDF (reference sequence). V was pared by 4 bases and J by 6 bases, with 18 bases between. This CDR3 is 15 amino acids long. The CDR3 spells CATSKNTNLMDGYTF. DNA of the CDR3: TGTGCCACCAGCAAAAATACCAATCTAATGGATGGCTACACCTTC.

This clonotype was counted between two and nine times. The V gene is TRBV27, the J gene TRBJ2-7, with D possibly being TRBD1 or TRBD2 (6 bases each). V lost 7 bases and J 3 bases, leaving 13 bases between the germline ends. CDR1 MNHEY and CDR2 SMNVEV come from the germline V gene (reference sequence). The CDR3 is made up of 13 amino acids. In DNA, the CDR3 is TGTGCCAGCACTAACGGAGGGGGCTACGAGCAGTACTTC. Its translation: CASTNGGGYEQYF.

This clonotype was recorded at least ten times. The junction departs from germline at one end; a sequencing error may be responsible. V and J are TRBV12-3 or TRBV12-4 and TRBJ2-3; 7 bases are a match to TRBD1. This CDR3 spans 12 amino acids. The chain's CDR3 is CASRPGTATQYF. The CDR3 nucleotides are TGTGCCAGCAGACCCGGGACAGCTACGCAGTATTTT.

This clonotype was detected a few times. This chain links TRBV5-1 with TRBJ2-2; D is undetermined. Deletions cut 0 bases from V and 1 base from J, with 16 bases between. The CDR3 consists of 18 residues. The germline gives CDR1 SGHRS, CDR2 YFSETQ. The chain's CDR3 is CASSLGTVRIKNTGELFF. Written as DNA, the CDR3 is TGCGCCAGCAGCTTGGGAACAGTTAGAATTAAGAACACCGGGGAGCTGTTTTTT.

This clonotype was counted ten times or more. V gene TRBV9 combines with J gene TRBJ2-5; 8 nucleotides match TRBD2. CDR3 length: 16 residues. Germline lookup yields CDR1 SGDLS and CDR2 YYNGEE. Unmatched junction bases numbered 8, after V lost 0 bases and J lost 4 bases. This CDR3 reads CASSVEGLGAGETQYF. DNA of the CDR3: TGTGCCAGCAGCGTAGAGGGACTAGGCGCTGGAGAGACCCAGTACTTC.

The chain couples TRBV19 to TRBJ2-7; the D call may be TRBD1 or TRBD2 (5 bases each). This CDR3 spans 15 amino acids. V was pared by 5 bases and J by 0 bases, with 14 bases between. CDR1 and CDR2 from the germline V gene are LNHDA and SQIVND (reference sequence). Written as DNA, the CDR3 is TGTGCCAGTAGTTCACCGGGGCGAAGCTCCTACGAGCAGTACTTC. Translating gives CASSSPGRSSYEQYF.

The sample holds a few counts of this clonotype. The rearrangement links TRBV12-3 or TRBV12-4 to TRBJ2-5, with D unclear. The CDR3 is 12 residues long. The ends were cut back, 1 base at V and 7 bases at J, with 7 bases in the middle. CDR3 DNA sequence: TGTGCCAGCAGTTTAGATCCCGCGACCCAGTACTTC. It codes for CASSLDPATQYF.

V is TRBV5-1 and J is TRBJ2-1; the D gene is possibly TRBD2 (5 bases). V lost 0 bases to trimming and J lost 4 bases, with 11 bases between them. The CDR3 is 15 residues long. CDR1 SGHRS and CDR2 YFSETQ come from the germline V gene. The CDR3 nucleotides read TGCGCCAGCAGCTTGGATATTAGCGCGTACAATGAGCAGTTCTTC. Protein: CASSLDISAYNEQFF. The whole variable domain, filled in from reference TRBV5-1 and TRBJ2-1, reads KAGVTQTPRYLIKTRGQQVTLSCSPISGHRSVSWYQQTPGQGLQFLFEYFSETQRNKGNFPGRFSGRQFSNSRSEMNVSTLELGDSALYLCASSLDISAYNEQFFGPGTRLTVL.

This clonotype was picked up a small number of times. The chain combines TRBV4-1 with TRBJ2-1, with TRBD1 matching 8 bases. With 3 bases clipped from V and 7 bases from J, the junction kept 5 bases outside the gene matches. This CDR3 has 14 amino acids. Germline CDR1 and CDR2: MGHRA and YSYEKL. CDR3: CASSHGQGMNEQFF. CDR3 nucleotides: TGCGCCAGCAGCCACGGACAGGGAATGAATGAGCAGTTCTTC.

CDR3 DNA sequence: TGCGCCAGCAGCCAAGGTAGCTACAGGGGGCGATCCTACAATGAGCAGTTCTTC. Translated: CASSQGSYRGRSYNEQFF. This sequence joins TRBV4-3 and TRBJ2-1; TRBD1 matches 9 bases. The CDR3 is 18 amino acids. Losses at the gene ends were 1 base for V and 1 base for J; bases not matched to a gene: 8. Germline V gene data show CDR1 as LGHNA and CDR2 as YSLEER.

This chain links TRBV4-1 with TRBJ1-6; maybe TRBD1 (5 bases). There are 16 residues in the CDR3. V was trimmed by 0 bases and J by 14 bases, leaving 20 bases between them. Germline CDR1 and CDR2: MGHRA and YSYEKL. This chain's CDR3 is CASSQELTHPGGSLHF. The CDR3 bases are TGCGCCAGCAGCCAAGAATTGACGCACCCTGGGGGTTCCCTCCACTTT.

This clonotype was detected only a few times. The chain joins TRBV5-1 to TRBJ1-2; D is unresolved. The CDR3 sequence is 14 residues long. With 0 bases removed from V and 4 bases from J, the gap between germline ends came to 10 bases. The germline CDR1 and CDR2 sequences are SGHRS and YFSETQ. CDR3 sequence (DNA): TGCGCCAGCAGCTTGGAACGGGTCGTCTATGGCTACACCTTC. Translated, it gives CASSLERVVYGYTF.